This entry features one T cell receptor (beta chain) sequence. What it binds is unknown. Trimming removed 1 base at V and 5 bases at J, with 14 bases between. The CDR3 totals 15 residues. Germline V lookup: CDR1 MNHNS, CDR2 SASEGT. Generated by immunoSEQ multiplex PCR, the TCRdb table keeps only in-frame clones and is missing some. The sample has roughly 2.5 million clones; roughly 92% are singletons. The data are from a study of shared clonotypes between healthy human individuals. Across the study: CD4 naive cells filled three plates per donor, CD4 memory three, CD8 naive two and CD8 memory one.

Nashville, Tennessee was home to all donors, each a Caucasian adult. Study observations and caveats: Limited genetic and exposure-history diversity came from having few donors. Roughly 5% of naive CD4 clonotypes were shared across several donors.

The sequence was collected from a man between 18 and 29 years old in good health. The chain joins TRBV6-1 to TRBJ1-2; D is unresolved. The source material was naive CD4+ T cells sorted from blood. The subset here: CD45RA+ positively selected. The CDR3 protein is CASSEGAGEAYGYTF. The CDR3 DNA sequence: TGTGCCAGCAGTGAAGGAGCAGGCGAAGCATATGGCTACACCTTC.